This paragraph reports one T cell receptor beta chain. The data stem from a study of control samples from healthy donors and cancer patients. Here immunoSEQ multiplex PCR was the method, and the copy in TCRdb shows in-frame clones only, minus some. The sample shows approximately 220,000 clones, roughly 94% of them seen only once. This CDR3 is 15 amino acids long. Germline V gene sequence: CDR1 WSHSY, CDR2 SAAADI. V dropped 3 bases and J dropped 2; count of bases not matched to a gene: 6. The source material was blood. The J gene is TRBJ1-1, the V gene TRBV10-2; TRBD1 aligns across 7 bases. This TCR was recovered from a man aged 45-65 years in good health. The CDR3 here is CASSDPTGLNTEAFF. The CDR3 DNA follows: TGCGCCAGCAGTGACCCGACAGGGTTAAACACTGAAGCTTTCTTT.